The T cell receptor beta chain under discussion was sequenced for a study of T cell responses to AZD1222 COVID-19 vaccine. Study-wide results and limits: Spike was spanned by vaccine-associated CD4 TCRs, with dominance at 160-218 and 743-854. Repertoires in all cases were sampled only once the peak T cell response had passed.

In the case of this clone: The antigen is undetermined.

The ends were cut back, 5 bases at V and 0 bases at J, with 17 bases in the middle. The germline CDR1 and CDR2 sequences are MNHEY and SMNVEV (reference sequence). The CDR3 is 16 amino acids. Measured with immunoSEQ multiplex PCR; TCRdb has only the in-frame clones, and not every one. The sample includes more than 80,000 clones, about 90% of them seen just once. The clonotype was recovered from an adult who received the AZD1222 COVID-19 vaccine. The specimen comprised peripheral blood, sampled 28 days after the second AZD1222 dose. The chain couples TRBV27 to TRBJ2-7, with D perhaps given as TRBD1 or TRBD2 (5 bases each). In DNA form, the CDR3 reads TGTGCCAGCAGTCCTCCCCGGGGCCGAACCTCCTACGAGCAGTACTTC. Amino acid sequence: CASSPPRGRTSYEQYF.